This T cell receptor beta chain came from a study of cytomegalovirus exposure and HLA in healthy donors. General study findings and limits: Association with HLA alleles at 0.05 false discovery rate was found for 16,951 TCR beta sequences in a later analysis. Near-uniform donor sequencing depth was presumed by presence/absence analyses. Upon later analysis, HLA-associated TCR beta chains proved more clonally expanded than other, equally common chains. Some highly shared sequence variants likely arose as a pipeline artifact.

The PCR contained 60 Vbeta and 13 Jbeta primers. Sequencing used immunoSEQ multiplex PCR; TCRdb keeps in-frame clones, though not all of them. The profile shows tens of thousands of clones, 70% to 85% of them singletons. As regards this clone: Its antigen is not identified.

The CDR3 has 13 amino acids. V shed 2 bases and J shed 4 bases, with 8 bases lying between them. Germline CDR1 is MNHEY and CDR2 is SVGAGI. This sequence originates from a man younger than 30 in good health and CMV-seronegative. V and J are TRBV6-5 and TRBJ1-2; D perhaps matches TRBD1 (5 bases). The sample consisted of PBMCs. CDR3 DNA: TGTGCCAGCAGTTACAGGGGAGGCTATGGCTACACCTTC. Protein product: CASSYRGGYGYTF.